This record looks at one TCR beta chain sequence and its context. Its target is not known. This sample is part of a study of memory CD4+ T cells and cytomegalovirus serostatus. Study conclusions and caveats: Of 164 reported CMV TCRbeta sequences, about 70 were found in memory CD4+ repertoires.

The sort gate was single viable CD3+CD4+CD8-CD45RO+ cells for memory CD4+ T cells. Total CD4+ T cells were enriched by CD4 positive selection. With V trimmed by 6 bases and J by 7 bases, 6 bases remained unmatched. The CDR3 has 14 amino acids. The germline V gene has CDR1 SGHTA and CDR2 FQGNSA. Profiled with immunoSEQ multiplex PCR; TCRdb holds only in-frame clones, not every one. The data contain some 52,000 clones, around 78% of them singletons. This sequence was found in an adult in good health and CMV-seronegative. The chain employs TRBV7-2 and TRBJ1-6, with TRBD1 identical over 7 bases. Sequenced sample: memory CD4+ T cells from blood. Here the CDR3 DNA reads TGTGCCAGCAGGAACAGGGGCTACAATTCACCCCTCCACTTT. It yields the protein CASRNRGYNSPLHF.